This TCR beta chain was sequenced in a study of T cell responses to AZD1222 COVID-19 vaccine. Whole-study results and caveats: There were mostly white British donors and more females than males, and clonal diversity was possibly underestimated. Spike-spanning, vaccine-associated CD4 TCRs were dominant at 160-218 and 743-854. Variant regions that are unmutated are reportedly the target of nearly half of spike-specific TCRs. Spike-specific TCR breadth and depth both grew after two AZD1222 doses.

Germline CDR1 is SNHLY and CDR2 is FYNNEI. CDR3 length: 15 residues. The ends lost 5 bases at V and 1 base at J; junction bases unmatched: 5. On this clone itself: The antigen remains undetermined.

TCRdb keeps only in-frame clones here, not all; method: immunoSEQ multiplex PCR. In the table there are over 90,000 clones, about 86% of which are singletons. The sample was peripheral blood, taken on day 0 of AZD1222 vaccination. The receptor's source is an adult in good health. The chain is built from TRBV2 and TRBJ1-5, with 7 nucleotides matching TRBD1. CDR3 bases: TGTGCCAGCAGTAATCAGGGGGTGAGCAATCAGCCCCAGCATTTT. The encoded protein is CASSNQGVSNQPQHF.